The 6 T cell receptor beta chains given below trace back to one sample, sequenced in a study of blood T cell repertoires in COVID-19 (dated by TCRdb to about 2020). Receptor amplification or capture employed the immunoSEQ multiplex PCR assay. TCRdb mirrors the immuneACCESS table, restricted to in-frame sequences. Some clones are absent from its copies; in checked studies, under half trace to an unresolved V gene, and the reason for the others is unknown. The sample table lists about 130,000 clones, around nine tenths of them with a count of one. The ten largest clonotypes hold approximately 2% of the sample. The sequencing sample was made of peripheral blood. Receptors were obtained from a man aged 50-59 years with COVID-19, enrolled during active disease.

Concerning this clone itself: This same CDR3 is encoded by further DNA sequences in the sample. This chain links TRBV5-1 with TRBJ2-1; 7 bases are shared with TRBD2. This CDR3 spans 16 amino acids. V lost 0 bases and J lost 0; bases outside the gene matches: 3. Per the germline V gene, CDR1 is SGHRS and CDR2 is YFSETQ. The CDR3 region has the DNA TGCGCCAGCAGCTTGGCCGCTAGCGGCTCCTACAATGAGCAGTTCTTC. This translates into CASSLAASGSYNEQFF.

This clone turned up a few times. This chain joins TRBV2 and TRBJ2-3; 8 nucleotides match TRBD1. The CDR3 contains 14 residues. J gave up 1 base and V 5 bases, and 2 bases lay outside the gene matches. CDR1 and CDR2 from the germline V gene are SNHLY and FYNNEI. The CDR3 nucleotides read TGTGCCAGCAGTTTGGACAGGGGCACAGATACGCAGTATTTT. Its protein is CASSLDRGTDTQYF.

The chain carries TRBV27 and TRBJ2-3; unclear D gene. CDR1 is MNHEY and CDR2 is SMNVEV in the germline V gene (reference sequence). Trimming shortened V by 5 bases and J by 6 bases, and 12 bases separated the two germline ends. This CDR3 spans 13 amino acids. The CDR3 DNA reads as TGTGCCAGCAGTCTGTTGTTCGGGGATACGCAGTATTTT. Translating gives CASSLLFGDTQYF.

This CDR3 reads CASSHRTGGATGELFF. CDR3 nucleotides: TGTGCCAGCAGCCACCGGACAGGGGGCGCCACCGGGGAGCTGTTTTTT. V usage is TRBV3-1 (or the pseudogene TRBV3-2) and J usage is TRBJ2-2; TRBD1 agrees at 11 bases. The germline V gene encodes CDR1 LGHDT and CDR2 YNNKEL (reference sequence). This CDR3 is built from 16 residues. The V gene end was trimmed by 3 bases and the J gene end by 4 bases; junction bases not matched to a gene: 4.

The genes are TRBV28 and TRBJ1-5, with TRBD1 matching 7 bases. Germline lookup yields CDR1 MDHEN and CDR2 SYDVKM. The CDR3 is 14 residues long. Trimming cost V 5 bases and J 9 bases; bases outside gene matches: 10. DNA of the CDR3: TGTGCCAGCAGTCCCCGGACAGGACAAGGGCCCCAGCATTTT. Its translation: CASSPRTGQGPQHF.

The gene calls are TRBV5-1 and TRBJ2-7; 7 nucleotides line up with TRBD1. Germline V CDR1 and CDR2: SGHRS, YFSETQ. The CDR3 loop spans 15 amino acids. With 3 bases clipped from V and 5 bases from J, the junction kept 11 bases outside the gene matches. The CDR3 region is CASSSYRDRPDEQYF. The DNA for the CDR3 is TGCGCCAGCAGCTCTTACCGGGACAGACCCGACGAGCAGTACTTC.